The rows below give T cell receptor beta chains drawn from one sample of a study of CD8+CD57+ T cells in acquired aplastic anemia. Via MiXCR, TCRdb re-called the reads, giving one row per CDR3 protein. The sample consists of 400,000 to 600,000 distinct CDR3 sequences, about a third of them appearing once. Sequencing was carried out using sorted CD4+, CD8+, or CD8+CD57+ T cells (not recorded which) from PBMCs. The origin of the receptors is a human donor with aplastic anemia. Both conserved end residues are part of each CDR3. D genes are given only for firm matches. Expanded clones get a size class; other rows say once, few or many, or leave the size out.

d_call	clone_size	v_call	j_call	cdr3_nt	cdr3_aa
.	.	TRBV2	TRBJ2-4	TGTGCCAGCAGTGATGAGGTTGCTAGTAAAAACATTCAGTACTTC	CASSDEVASKNIQYF
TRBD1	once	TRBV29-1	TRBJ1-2	TGCAGCGTTGTTGGAGGGGGCCCTGGCTACACCTTC	CSVVGGGPGYTF
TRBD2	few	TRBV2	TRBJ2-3	TGTGCCAGCAGTGAATCGTGGGCGGGGGGACTCACAGATACGCAGTATTTT	CASSESWAGGLTDTQYF
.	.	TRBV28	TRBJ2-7	TGTGCCAGCAGTTTTTTGGGCGGCGATCCCTCCTACGAGCAGTACTTC	CASSFLGGDPSYEQYF
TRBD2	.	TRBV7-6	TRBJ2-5	TGTGCCAGCAGCTTAAGGCGGGAGGGAGAGACCCAGTACTTC	CASSLRREGETQYF
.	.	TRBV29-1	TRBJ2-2	TGCAGCGCTCTCCAAGGACTGACGAACACCGGGGAGCTGTTTTTT	CSALQGLTNTGELFF
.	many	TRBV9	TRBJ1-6	TGTGCCAGCAGCGTATCAGGGATTAATTCACCCCTCCACTTT	CASSVSGINSPLHF
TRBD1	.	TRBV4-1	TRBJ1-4	TGCGCCAGCAGCCAAGACAGGGGGCTCGGGAATGAAAAACTGTTTTTT	CASSQDRGLGNEKLFF
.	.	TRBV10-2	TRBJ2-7	TGCGGCAGCAGTGCGTCCACAGTCTACCAGCAGTACTTC	CGSSASTVYQQYF
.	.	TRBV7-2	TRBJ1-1	TGTGCCAGCAGCCCCCCGTTCCGCAGGTTAGGCGGCACTGAAGCTTTCTTT	CASSPPFRRLGGTEAFF
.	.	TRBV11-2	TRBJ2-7	TGTGCCAGCAGCCCCCGCGTGTGGGCGACACACTACGAGCAGTACTTC	CASSPRVWATHYEQYF
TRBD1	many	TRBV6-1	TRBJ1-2	TGTGCCAGCAGGTGGGACAGGGAGGATGGCTACACCTTC	CASRWDREDGYTF
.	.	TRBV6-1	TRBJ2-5	TGTGCCAGCAGTGAATTCGGACAGATAGAGACCCAGTACTTC	CASSEFGQIETQYF
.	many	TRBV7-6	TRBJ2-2	TGTGCCAGCAGCGGGGGAGTCTCCGGGGAGCTGTTTTTT	CASSGGVSGELFF
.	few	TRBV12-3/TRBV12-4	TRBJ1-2	TGTGCCAGCGCAGAGACCCTGACCTCCTATGGCTACACCTTC	CASAETLTSYGYTF
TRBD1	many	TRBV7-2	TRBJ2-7	TGTGCCAGCAGCCCGGACAGGGTGAAGCAGTACTTC	CASSPDRVKQYF
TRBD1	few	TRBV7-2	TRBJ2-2	TGTGCCAGCAGCCGAGGACAGGGACGGACCGGGGAGCTGTTTTTT	CASSRGQGRTGELFF
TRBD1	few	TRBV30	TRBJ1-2	TGTGCCTGGGAATCGGGACAGGGGGTTTTTGGCTACACCTTC	CAWESGQGVFGYTF
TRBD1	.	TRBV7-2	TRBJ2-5	TGTGCCAGCAGCATATGGGCGGGACAGGGGCTCGAGACCCAGTACTTC	CASSIWAGQGLETQYF
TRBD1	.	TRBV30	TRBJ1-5	TGTGCCTGGAGTATCGGGACAGAGTCCTATAGCAATCAGCCCCAGCATTTT	CAWSIGTESYSNQPQHF
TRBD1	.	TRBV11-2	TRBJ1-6	TGTGCCAGCAGCTTAGAGAAGACGGGACAGATTTATAATTCACCCCTCCACTTT	CASSLEKTGQIYNSPLHF
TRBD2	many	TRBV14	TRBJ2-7	TGTGCCAGCAGCCAAGGACCGAACGGGACTAGCGTCTCCTACGAGCAGTACTTC	CASSQGPNGTSVSYEQYF
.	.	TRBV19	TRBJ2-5	TGTGCCAGTAGTCTCAGACAGGCCCAAGAGACCCAGTACTTC	CASSLRQAQETQYF
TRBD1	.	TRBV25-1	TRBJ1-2	TGTGCCAGCAGTGGTACAGGGGTGAGGATTTCGGGCTACACCTTC	CASSGTGVRISGYTF
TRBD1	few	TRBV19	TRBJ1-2	TGTGCCAGGAGAGTGACAGGGGGGAGAGGCTACACCTTC	CARRVTGGRGYTF
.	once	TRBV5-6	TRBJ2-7	TGTGCCGGCAGCTCTAGGGGGGGAGCCTACGAGCAGTACTTC	CAGSSRGGAYEQYF
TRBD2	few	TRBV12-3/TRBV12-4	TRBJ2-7	TGTGCCAGCAGTCTCTTTTGGGGACTAGCGGGAGTTATTGCCTACGAGCAGTACTTC	CASSLFWGLAGVIAYEQYF
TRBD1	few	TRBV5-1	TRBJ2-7	TGCGCCAGCAGCTTGGCCCTGACAGGGTCCTACGAGCAGTACTTC	CASSLALTGSYEQYF
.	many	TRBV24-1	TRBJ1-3	TGTGCCACCAGTGACCGGACAGAGACGGGAAACACCATATATTTT	CATSDRTETGNTIYF
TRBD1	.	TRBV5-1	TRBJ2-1	TGCGCCACCCGAATGGGACAGGGGGCTTACAATGAGCAGTTCTTC	CATRMGQGAYNEQFF
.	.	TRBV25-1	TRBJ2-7	TGTTGGGAGCTAGGCGAGCAGTACTTC	CWELGEQYF
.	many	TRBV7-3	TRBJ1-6	TGTGCCAGCAGCACGGACAGAAATTCACCCCTCCACTTT	CASSTDRNSPLHF